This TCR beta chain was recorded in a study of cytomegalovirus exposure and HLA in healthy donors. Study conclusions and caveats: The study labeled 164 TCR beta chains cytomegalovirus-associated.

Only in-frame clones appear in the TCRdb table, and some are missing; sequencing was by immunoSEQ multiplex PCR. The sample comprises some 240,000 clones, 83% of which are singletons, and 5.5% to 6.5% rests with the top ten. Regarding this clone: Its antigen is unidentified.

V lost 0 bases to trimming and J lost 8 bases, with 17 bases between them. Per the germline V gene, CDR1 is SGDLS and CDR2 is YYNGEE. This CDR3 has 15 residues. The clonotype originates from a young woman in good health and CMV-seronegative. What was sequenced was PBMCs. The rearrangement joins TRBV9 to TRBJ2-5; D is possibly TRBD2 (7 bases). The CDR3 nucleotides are TGTGCCAGCAGCGTAGACGAGGGGGGGATGGGCACCCAGTACTTC. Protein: CASSVDEGGMGTQYF.